The 20 T cell receptor beta chains listed next were all sequenced from one sample in a study of T cells after yellow fever vaccination. MiXCR, run by TCRdb on the 5' RACE reads, gives a single entry per CDR3 protein. The sample contains 500,000 to 550,000 distinct CDR3 sequences, roughly 22% of which appear only once. This specimen consisted of PBMCs, obtained approximately 20 days after the first yellow fever vaccination. Receptor source: a man in his late teens or twenties who received the YFV17D yellow fever vaccine.

The V call is TRBV6-2 or TRBV6-3, the J call TRBJ2-2; 7 nucleotides line up with TRBD1. CDR3 length: 15 residues. The V and J ends lost 7 bases and 4 bases, in that order; junction bases with no gene match: 9. Germline-derived CDR1 and CDR2 are MNHEY and SVGEGT. For the CDR3, the DNA is TGTGCCAGCACCCACCAGGGGGTGATCACCGGGGAGCTGTTTTTT. Protein product: CASTHQGVITGELFF.

This clonotype was observed a handful of times. The chain uses TRBV25-1 and TRBJ2-5; possible D gene TRBD1, 5 bases. The germline V gene encodes CDR1 MGHDK and CDR2 SYGVNS. V was pared by 3 bases and J by 0 bases, with 11 bases between. The length of the CDR3 is 15 residues. In DNA form, the CDR3 reads TGTGCCAGCAGTGAGACAGAAAGGTACCAAGAGACCCAGTACTTC. Translated: CASSETERYQETQYF. Full variable domain (remainder filled in from reference TRBV25-1 and TRBJ2-5): EADIYQTPRYLVIGTGKKITLECSQTMGHDKMYWYQQDPGMELHLIHYSYGVNSTEKGDLSSESTVSRIRTEHFPLTLESARPSHTSQYLCASSETERYQETQYFGPGTRLLVL.

This clonotype showed up just a few times. CDR3 residues: CASSQSWGNYGYTF. The CDR3 nucleotides read TGTGCCAGCAGCCAATCCTGGGGCAACTATGGCTACACCTTC. The chain joins TRBV16 to TRBJ1-2, with D maybe TRBD1 (5 bases). Germline V gene lookup returns CDR1 KGHSY and CDR2 FQNENV. V was shortened by 0 bases and J by 2 bases, with 7 bases between the two germline ends. This CDR3 spans 14 amino acids.

Only a few counts were recorded for this clonotype. The chain joins TRBV12-3 or TRBV12-4 to TRBJ2-3, with a possible D match to TRBD2 (6 bases). V lost 6 bases and J 1 base, leaving 23 bases between the germline ends. The length of the CDR3 is 18 residues. The CDR3 bases are TGTGCCAGCAGCCCAATGCGATCGGCGGGGTTCCGCACAGATACGCAGTATTTT. Amino acid sequence: CASSPMRSAGFRTDTQYF.

In its sample, this clonotype was seen a few times. The V and J genes are TRBV6-2 or TRBV6-3 and TRBJ1-4; D is unclear. Germline CDR1 and CDR2: MNHEY and SVGEGT. The CDR3 loop spans 14 amino acids. The germline V and J ends were trimmed by 6 bases and 2 bases, with 10 bases remaining between them. CDR3 nucleotide sequence: TGTGCCAGCAGACTCGGGGTGACTAATGAAAAACTGTTTTTT. This encodes CASRLGVTNEKLFF.

This clonotype was recorded a few times. This chain uses TRBV18 with TRBJ2-3; no clear D. Germline values: CDR1 KGHSH, CDR2 LQKENI. The CDR3 contains 15 residues. Trimming stripped 6 bases from V and 1 base from J, with 14 bases between. This CDR3 reads CASSKPGEGTDTQYF. The CDR3 region has the DNA TGTGCCAGCTCGAAACCGGGCGAGGGCACAGATACGCAGTATTTT.

This clonotype appeared a few times. This chain links TRBV12-3 or TRBV12-4 with TRBJ1-6; D unresolved. This CDR3 has 16 residues. V was pared by 6 bases and J by 8 bases, with 20 bases between. CDR3 DNA: TGTGCCAGCAGCCCCGACGGTTCTACAAGGGATTCACCCCTCCACTTT. Translation gives CASSPDGSTRDSPLHF.

The rearrangement joins TRBV12-3 or TRBV12-4 to TRBJ1-5, with D possibly matching TRBD1 (5 bases). CDR3 size: 14 residues. V dropped 7 bases and J dropped 5 bases, with 15 bases sitting between them. The CDR3 nucleotides read TGTGCCAGCAAGGGACTGGGAAGAGATCAGCCCCAGCATTTT. Amino acids: CASKGLGRDQPQHF.

This clonotype was picked up many times. The J gene is TRBJ1-2, the V gene TRBV5-1; a weak D match, TRBD1 (5 bases). The CDR3 has 17 amino acids. V was clipped by 4 bases and J by 2 bases, with 21 bases between them. CDR1 SGHRS and CDR2 YFSETQ come from the germline V gene. The CDR3 loop reads CASSRGEGGRQNYGYTF. The CDR3 DNA reads TGCGCCAGCAGCCGAGGGGAAGGTGGGAGGCAGAACTATGGCTACACCTTC.

This clonotype occurred a few times. V and J are TRBV6-1 and TRBJ1-6; 9 nucleotides align to TRBD1. The CDR3 is made up of 16 amino acids. Trimming took 5 bases from V and 10 from J; bases not matched to a gene: 12. Germline V CDR1 and CDR2: MNHNS, SASEGT. The CDR3 protein is CASSRGWGDRDSPLHF. DNA of the CDR3: TGTGCCAGCAGTAGAGGGTGGGGGGACAGGGACTCACCCCTCCACTTT.

This clonotype has just a few counts. This chain uses TRBV20-1 with TRBJ2-3; D is unresolved. The CDR3 totals 9 residues. Per germline, CDR1 DFQATT and CDR2 SNEGSKA (reference sequence). The ends were cut back, 6 bases at V and 6 bases at J, with 4 bases in the middle. CDR3 nucleotide sequence: TGCAGTGCCGGGGATACGCAGTATTTT. It is translated as CSAGDTQYF.

This clonotype was counted a few times. The CDR3 here is CASSSETGGRWTYSTDTQYF. The CDR3, as DNA: TGCGCCAGCAGCTCCGAGACAGGGGGCAGGTGGACCTATAGCACAGATACGCAGTATTTT. V gene TRBV5-1 combines with J gene TRBJ2-3; 10 nucleotides match TRBD1. The CDR3 runs to 20 residues. In germline, CDR1 is SGHRS, CDR2 YFSETQ. Trimming cost V 3 bases and J 0 bases; bases outside gene matches: 16.

This clonotype came up once. In DNA form, the CDR3 reads TGTGCCAGCAGTCGCAATAGGGCGCAGGGGGTAGGGACCATATATTTT. Translating it yields CASSRNRAQGVGTIYF. The chain uses TRBV28 and TRBJ1-3, with TRBD1 matching 7 bases. The V and J ends lost 5 bases and 10 bases, in that order; junction bases with no gene match: 17. Looked up from germline, CDR1 is MDHEN and CDR2 is SYDVKM. The CDR3 is 16 amino acids.

This clonotype was seen a few times. This chain connects TRBV12-3 or TRBV12-4 to TRBJ1-2; TRBD1 might be the D (6 bases). The ends were cut back, 7 bases at V and 6 bases at J, with 18 bases in the middle. CDR3 size: 14 residues. The DNA for the CDR3 is TGTGCCAGCACCTTGGGGGGCCCGGGGGATGGCTACACCTTC. Translated, it gives CASTLGGPGDGYTF.

The chain combines TRBV20-1 with TRBJ1-2; D is unresolved. V was pared by 0 bases and J by 3 bases, with 8 bases between. Germline V lookup: CDR1 DFQATT, CDR2 SNEGSKA (reference sequence). This CDR3 region has 13 residues. DNA for the CDR3: TGCAGTGCTAGAGATCAGCGGGACTATGGCTACACCTTC. This translates into CSARDQRDYGYTF.

The chain employs TRBV9 and TRBJ2-1, with D perhaps matching TRBD1 (6 bases). From germline, CDR1 is SGDLS and CDR2 YYNGEE. The CDR3 runs to 18 residues. V gave up 4 bases and J gave up 2 bases, with 22 bases separating them. The CDR3 nucleotides are TGTGCCAGCAGCAACCCCAGGTGGGGGCGCAGCCCCTACAATGAGCAGTTCTTC. It yields the protein CASSNPRWGRSPYNEQFF.

V gene TRBV29-1 combines with J gene TRBJ2-5; D remains unclear. The CDR3 extends over 11 amino acids. Germline lookup yields CDR1 SQVTM and CDR2 ANQGSEA. The CDR3 loop is CRAGLGETQYF. DNA for the CDR3: TGCAGGGCCGGTCTGGGGGAGACCCAGTACTTC.

This clonotype turned up a few times. The chain combines TRBV4-3 with TRBJ1-1, with TRBD1 matching 11 bases. The germline V gene encodes CDR1 LGHNA and CDR2 YSLEER. The CDR3 loop spans 15 amino acids. V shed 4 bases, J shed 1 base, and the junction held 2 bases outside the gene matches. In DNA, the CDR3 is TGCGCCAGCAGCCCCGGACAGGGGGCGAACACTGAAGCTTTCTTT. Its translation is CASSPGQGANTEAFF.

The CDR3 spells CASSPISVAGDTGELFF. The CDR3 region has the DNA TGTGCCAGCAGTCCTATCTCGGTAGCGGGGGACACCGGGGAGCTGTTTTTT. This chain connects TRBV7-3 to TRBJ2-2; 9 positions agree with TRBD2. This CDR3 comprises 17 residues. Germline trimming cut 6 bases from V and 3 bases from J; bases unmatched to any gene: 11. Germline V CDR1 and CDR2: SGHTA, FQGTGA.

There are a few counts of this clonotype. This rearrangement joins TRBV19 to TRBJ1-6; D is unclear. Germline V CDR1 and CDR2: LNHDA, SQIVND (reference sequence). V lost 3 bases and J lost 13, with 16 bases in between. This CDR3 spans 14 amino acids. The CDR3 loop is CASSIGGSGNPLHF. DNA for the CDR3: TGTGCCAGTAGTATCGGAGGGAGCGGGAATCCCCTCCACTTT.